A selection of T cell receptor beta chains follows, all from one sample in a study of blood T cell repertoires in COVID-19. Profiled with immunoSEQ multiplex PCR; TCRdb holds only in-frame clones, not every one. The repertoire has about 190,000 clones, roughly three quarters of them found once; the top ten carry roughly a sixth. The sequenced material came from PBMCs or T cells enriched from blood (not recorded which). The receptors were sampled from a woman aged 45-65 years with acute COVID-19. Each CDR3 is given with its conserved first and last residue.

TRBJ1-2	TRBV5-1	CASSGAGNYGYTF
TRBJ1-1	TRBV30	CAWTSTGYRGGNTEAFF
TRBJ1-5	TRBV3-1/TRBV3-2	CASSQGTLSNQPQHF
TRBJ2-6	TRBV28	CASSSPTGGSGANVLTF
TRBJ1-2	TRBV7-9	CASSFPGQGDGYTF
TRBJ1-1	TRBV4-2	CASSQDRRVGNTEAFF
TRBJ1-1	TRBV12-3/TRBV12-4	CASSFPGIPRAFF
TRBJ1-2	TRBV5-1	CASTPSTANYGYTF
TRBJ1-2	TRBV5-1	CASSQGNYGYTF
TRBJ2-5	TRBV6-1	CASSEQYSQAETQYF
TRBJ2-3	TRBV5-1	CASSFGQGTDTQYF
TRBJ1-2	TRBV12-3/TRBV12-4	CASSETGNYGYTF
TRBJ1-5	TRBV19	CASSIILSGNQPQHF
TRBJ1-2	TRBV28	CASSFDSKTF
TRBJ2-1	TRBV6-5	CATDAGFYYNEQFF
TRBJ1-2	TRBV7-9	CASSFSGNGYTF
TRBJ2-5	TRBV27	CASSFSYRGGQETQYF